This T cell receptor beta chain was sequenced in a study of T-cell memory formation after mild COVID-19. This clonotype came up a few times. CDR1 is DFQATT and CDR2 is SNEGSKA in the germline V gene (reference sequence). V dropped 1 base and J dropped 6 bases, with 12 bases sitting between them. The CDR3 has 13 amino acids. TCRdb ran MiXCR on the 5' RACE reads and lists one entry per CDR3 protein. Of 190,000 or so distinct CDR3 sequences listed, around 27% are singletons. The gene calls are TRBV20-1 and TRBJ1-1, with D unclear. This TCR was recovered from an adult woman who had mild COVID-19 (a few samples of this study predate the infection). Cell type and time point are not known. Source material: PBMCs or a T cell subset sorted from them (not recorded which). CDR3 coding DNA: TGCAGTGCTAGAGTCAACAATATCGCTGAAGCTTTCTTT. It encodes CSARVNNIAEAFF.